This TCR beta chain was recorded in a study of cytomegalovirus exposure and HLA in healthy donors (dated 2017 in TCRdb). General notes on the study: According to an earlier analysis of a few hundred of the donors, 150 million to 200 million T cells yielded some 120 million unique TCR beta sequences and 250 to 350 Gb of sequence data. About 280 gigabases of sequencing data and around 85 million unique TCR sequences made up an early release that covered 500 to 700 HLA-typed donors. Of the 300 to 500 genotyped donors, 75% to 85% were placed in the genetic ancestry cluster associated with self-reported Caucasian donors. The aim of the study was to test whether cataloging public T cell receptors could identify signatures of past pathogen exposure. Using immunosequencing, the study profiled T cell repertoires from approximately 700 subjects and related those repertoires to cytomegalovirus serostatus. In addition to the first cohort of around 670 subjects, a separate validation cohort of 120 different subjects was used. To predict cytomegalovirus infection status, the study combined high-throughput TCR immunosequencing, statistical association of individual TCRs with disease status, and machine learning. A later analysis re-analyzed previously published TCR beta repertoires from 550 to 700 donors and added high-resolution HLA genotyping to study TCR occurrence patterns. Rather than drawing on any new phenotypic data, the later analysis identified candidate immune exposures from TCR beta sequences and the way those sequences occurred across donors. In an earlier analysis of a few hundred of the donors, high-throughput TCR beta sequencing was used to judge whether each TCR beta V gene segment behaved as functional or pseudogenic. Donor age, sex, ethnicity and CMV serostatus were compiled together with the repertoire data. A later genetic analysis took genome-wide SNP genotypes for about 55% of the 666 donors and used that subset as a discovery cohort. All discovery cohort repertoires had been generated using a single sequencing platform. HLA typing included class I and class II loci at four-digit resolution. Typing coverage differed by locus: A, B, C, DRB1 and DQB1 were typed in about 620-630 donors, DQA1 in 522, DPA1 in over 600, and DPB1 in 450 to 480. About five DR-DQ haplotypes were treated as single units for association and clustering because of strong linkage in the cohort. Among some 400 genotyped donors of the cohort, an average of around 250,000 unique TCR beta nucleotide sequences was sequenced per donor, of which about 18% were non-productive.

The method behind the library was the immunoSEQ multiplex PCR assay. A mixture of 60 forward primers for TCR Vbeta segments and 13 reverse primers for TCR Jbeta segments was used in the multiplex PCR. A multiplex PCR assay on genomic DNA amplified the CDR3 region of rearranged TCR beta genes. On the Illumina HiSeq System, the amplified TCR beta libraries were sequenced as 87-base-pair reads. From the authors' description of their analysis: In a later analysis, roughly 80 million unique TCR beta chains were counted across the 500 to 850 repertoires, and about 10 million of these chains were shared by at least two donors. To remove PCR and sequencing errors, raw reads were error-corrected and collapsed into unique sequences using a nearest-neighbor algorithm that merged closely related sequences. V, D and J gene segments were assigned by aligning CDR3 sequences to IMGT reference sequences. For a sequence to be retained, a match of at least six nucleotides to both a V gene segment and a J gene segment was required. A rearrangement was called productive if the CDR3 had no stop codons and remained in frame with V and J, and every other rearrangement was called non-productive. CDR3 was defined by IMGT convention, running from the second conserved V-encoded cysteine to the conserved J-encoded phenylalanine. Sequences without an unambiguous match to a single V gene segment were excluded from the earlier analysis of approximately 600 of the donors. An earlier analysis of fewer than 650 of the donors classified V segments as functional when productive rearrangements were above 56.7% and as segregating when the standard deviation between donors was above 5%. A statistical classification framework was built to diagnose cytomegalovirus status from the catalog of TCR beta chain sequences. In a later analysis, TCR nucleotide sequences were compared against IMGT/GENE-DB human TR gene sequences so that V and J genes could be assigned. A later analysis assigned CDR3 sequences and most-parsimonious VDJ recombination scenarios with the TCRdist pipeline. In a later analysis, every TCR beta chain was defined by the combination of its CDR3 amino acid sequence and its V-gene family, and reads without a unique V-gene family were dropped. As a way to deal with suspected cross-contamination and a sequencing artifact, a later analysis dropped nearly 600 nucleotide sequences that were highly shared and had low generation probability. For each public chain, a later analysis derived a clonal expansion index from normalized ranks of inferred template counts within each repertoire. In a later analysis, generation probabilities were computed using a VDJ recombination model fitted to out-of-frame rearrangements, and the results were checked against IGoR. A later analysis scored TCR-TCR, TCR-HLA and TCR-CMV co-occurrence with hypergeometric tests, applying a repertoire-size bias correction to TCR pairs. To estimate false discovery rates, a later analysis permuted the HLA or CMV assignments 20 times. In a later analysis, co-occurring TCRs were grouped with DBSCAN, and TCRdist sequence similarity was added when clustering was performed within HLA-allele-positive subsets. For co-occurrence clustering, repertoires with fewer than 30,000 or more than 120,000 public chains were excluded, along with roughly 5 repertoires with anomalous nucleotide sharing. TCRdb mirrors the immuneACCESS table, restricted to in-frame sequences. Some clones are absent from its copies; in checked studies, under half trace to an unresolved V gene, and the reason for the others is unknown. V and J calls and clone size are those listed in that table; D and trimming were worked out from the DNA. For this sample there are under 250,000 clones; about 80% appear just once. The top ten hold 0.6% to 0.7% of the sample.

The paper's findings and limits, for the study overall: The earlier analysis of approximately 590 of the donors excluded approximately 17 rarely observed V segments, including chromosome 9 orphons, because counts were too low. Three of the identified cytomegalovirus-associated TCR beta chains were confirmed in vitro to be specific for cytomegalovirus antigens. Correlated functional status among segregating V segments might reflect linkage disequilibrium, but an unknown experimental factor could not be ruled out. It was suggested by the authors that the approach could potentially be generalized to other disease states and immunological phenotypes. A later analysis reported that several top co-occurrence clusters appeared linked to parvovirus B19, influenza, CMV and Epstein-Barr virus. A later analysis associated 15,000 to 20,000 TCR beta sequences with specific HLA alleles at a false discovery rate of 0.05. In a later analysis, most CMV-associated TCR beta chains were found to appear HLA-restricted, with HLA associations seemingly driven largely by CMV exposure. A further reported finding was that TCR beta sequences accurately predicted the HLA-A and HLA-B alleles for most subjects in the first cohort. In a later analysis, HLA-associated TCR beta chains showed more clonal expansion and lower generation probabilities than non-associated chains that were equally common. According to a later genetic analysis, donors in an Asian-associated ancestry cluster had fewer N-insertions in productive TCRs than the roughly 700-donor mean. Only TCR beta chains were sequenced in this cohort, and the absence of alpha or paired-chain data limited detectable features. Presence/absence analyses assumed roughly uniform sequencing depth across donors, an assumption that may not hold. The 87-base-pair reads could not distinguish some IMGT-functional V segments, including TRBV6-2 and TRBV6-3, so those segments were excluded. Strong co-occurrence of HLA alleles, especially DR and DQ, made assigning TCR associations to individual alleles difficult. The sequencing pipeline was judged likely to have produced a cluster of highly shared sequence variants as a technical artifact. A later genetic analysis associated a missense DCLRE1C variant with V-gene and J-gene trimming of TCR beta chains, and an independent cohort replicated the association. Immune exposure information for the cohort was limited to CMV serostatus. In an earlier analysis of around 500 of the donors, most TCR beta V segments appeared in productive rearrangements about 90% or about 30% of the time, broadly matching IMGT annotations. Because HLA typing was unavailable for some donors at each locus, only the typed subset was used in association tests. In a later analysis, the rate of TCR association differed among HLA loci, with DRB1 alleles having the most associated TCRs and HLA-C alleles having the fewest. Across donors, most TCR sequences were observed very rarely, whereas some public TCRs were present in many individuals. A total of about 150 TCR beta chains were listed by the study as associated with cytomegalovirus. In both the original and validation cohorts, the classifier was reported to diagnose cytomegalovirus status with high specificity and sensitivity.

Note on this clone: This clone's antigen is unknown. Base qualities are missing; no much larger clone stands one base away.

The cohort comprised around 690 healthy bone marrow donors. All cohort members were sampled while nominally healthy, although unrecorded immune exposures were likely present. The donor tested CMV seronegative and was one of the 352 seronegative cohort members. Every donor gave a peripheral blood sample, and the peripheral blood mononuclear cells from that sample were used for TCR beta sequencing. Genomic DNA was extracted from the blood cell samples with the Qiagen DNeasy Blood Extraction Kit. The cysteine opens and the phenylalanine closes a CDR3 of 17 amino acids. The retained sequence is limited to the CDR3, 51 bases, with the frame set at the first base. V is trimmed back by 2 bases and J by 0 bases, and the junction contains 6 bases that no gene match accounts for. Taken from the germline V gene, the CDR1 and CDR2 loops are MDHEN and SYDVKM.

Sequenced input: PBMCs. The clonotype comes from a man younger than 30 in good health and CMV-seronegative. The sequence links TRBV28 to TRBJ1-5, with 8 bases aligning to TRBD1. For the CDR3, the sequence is CASSLRQGQYSNQPQHF. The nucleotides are TGTGCCAGCAGTTTACGACAGGGGCAGTATAGCAATCAGCCCCAGCATTTT.